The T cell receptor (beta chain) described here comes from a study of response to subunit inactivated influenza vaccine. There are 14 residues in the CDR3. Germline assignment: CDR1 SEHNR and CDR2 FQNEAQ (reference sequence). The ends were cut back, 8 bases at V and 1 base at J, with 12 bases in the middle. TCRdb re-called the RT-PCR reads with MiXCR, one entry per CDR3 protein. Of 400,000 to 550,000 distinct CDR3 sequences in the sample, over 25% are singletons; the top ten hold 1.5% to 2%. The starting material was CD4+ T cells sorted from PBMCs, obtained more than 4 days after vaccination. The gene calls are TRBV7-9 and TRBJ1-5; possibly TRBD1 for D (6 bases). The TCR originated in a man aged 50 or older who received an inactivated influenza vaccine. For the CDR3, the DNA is TGTGCCAGCGCAAGGGGGGACAGCAATCAGCCCCAGCATTTT. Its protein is CASARGDSNQPQHF.